This T cell receptor (beta chain) was recorded in a study of cytomegalovirus exposure and HLA in healthy donors. The wider study: Assignment to the Caucasian-associated ancestry cluster applied to 75% to 85% of the approximately 400 genotyped donors. General observations from the study: A previous analysis found most TCR beta V segments productive roughly 87% or roughly 30% of the time. In a later analysis, productive TCRs from donors in an Asian-associated ancestry cluster reportedly carried fewer N-insertions than the cohort mean.

With 60 Vbeta and 13 Jbeta primers, the PCR was carried out. TCRdb's table, derived via immunoSEQ multiplex PCR, lists solely in-frame clones and lacks some. The sample has approximately 170,000 clones, roughly 79% seen once. In regard to this clone: Its specificity is unknown.

CDR1 is SGHAT, CDR2 FQNNGV, per germline. With 1 base removed from V and 6 bases from J, the gap between germline ends came to 13 bases. This CDR3 region has 15 residues. The material sequenced was PBMCs. The gene calls are TRBV11-2 and TRBJ1-3; no firm D call. This sequence originates from a middle-aged woman in good health and CMV-seropositive. The CDR3 DNA follows: TGTGCCAGCAGCTTAGCCCGGGAAATTGAAAACACCATATATTTT. This gives the protein CASSLAREIENTIYF. Complete variable domain (other parts from reference TRBV11-2 and TRBJ1-3): EAGVAQSPRYKIIEKRQSVAFWCNPISGHATLYWYQQILGQGPKLLIQFQNNGVVDDSQLPKDRFSAERLKGVDSTLKIQPAKLEDSAVYLCASSLAREIENTIYFGEGSWLTVV.